This T cell receptor beta chain stems from a study of OX40 agonist ivuxolimab in advanced cancers. Study background: Partial responses were observed in three patients, of whom one had hepatocellular carcinoma and two had cutaneous melanoma.

TCRdb keeps only in-frame clones here, not all; method: immunoSEQ multiplex PCR. The sample shows tens of thousands of clones, roughly 90% of them seen only once. This CDR3 has 20 amino acids. Germline V CDR1 and CDR2: ENHRY, SYGVKD. Unmatched junction bases numbered 14, after V lost 2 bases and J lost 0 bases. Sequencing used CD4+ or CD8+ T cells sorted from blood, obtained in a trial of the OX40 agonist ivuxolimab. The chain has TRBV10-3 and TRBJ2-1; TRBD2 matches at 9 bases. The clonotype was recovered from an adult with an advanced solid tumor such as melanoma, head and neck, liver or kidney cancer. CDR3 sequence reads: CAISETSRRREGLSYNEQFF. The CDR3 nucleotides are TGTGCCATCAGTGAGACCTCTAGGAGGCGGGAGGGGCTCTCCTACAATGAGCAGTTCTTC.